This T cell receptor beta chain originates from a study of blood T cell repertoires in COVID-19 (dated by TCRdb to between 2020 and 2021). About the full investigation: The collaborator samples originated in the United States, Italy and Spain and spanned the acute and convalescent phases of COVID-19. The prospective study material was composed of cDNA or gDNA derived from T cells, B-cell-depleted T cells, or PBMCs. The dataset comprised deeply sampled blood TCRbeta repertoires from subjects exposed to, actively infected with, or recovered from COVID-19. The repertoires were released in a freely available public database meant as a resource for research on the immune response to SARS-CoV-2. The samples were drawn from the first 160 participants of the ongoing ImmuneRACE study and from 950 to 1,500 subjects provided by 6 global collaborators. Nearly every sample came with metadata listing a de-identified subject ID, COVID-19 status, age in years and sex. Where HLA class I and class II types were available, the types were taken from metadata supplied by the sample provider, not from assay-based typing.

As concerns this clone: Its antigen is still unknown. No base qualities exist here, and no much larger clone lies one base off it.

Taken from the germline V gene (reference sequence), the CDR1 and CDR2 loops are MNHEY and SMNVEV. V is pruned by 2 bases and J by 1 base, leaving 6 bases of the junction without a gene match. From the cysteine up to the phenylalanine, the CDR3 has a length of 16 residues. The retained sequence is limited to the CDR3, 48 bases, with the frame set at the first base. Points the paper makes about the study in general: Clinical and demographic metadata were provided uncurated, with the amount varying by source and participant.

TCRbeta CDR3 regions were amplified from genomic DNA using the immunoSEQ Assay, a bias-controlled multiplex PCR. The published analysis was carried out like this. Nucleated cell counts per sample were estimated from amplification of reference gene primers within the assay. To quantify the absolute abundance of each unique TCRbeta CDR3 rearrangement, sequence reads were collapsed and filtered. For each sample, productive Simpson clonality was calculated by taking the square root of Simpson's diversity index across productive rearrangements. The table was pulled from immuneACCESS by TCRdb, which kept in-frame rearrangements only. Such tables lose some clones; where checked, under half of the loss comes from unresolved V genes, and the rest has no known cause. V and J calls and clone size are those listed in that table; D and trimming were worked out from the DNA. For this sample there are about 28,000 clones; approximately 75% appear just once. The ten top clones hold around a fifth of the sample.

The collaborating institutions used their own protocols to collect whole blood in K2EDTA tubes. Collaborator samples were shipped for TCRbeta analysis as frozen whole blood, isolated PBMCs, or DNA extracted from either sample type. This sequence uses TRBV27 and TRBJ1-1; 8 nucleotides in the junction match TRBD1. Sequencing was done on a sample of peripheral blood. The clonotype originates from a boy aged 2 to 9 with active or convalescent COVID-19. The nucleotides read TGTGCCAGCAGTTTAGTCAGACAGGGGTGGAACACTGAAGCTTTCTTT. The translation is CASSLVRQGWNTEAFF.